This TCR beta chain originates from a study of shared T cell receptors in the human thymus. This clone was counted between two and nine times. CDR1 is LNHDA, CDR2 SQIVND, per germline (reference sequence). The CDR3 is 14 amino acids. Trimming removed 4 bases from V and 7 bases from J, with 11 bases in between. TCRdb's copy holds only in-frame clones and misses some; the assay was immunoSEQ multiplex PCR. The table lists under 700,000 clones, approximately 78% of them singletons. These same data were also listed under a study on human thymus T cells.

The chain has TRBV19 and TRBJ2-6; D is perhaps TRBD2 (6 bases). The source material was thymocytes. The sequence came from a boy under three years old with a congenital heart defect. The CDR3 spells CASSRGLPANVLTF. In DNA form, the CDR3 reads TGTGCCAGTAGTAGGGGACTGCCAGCCAACGTCCTGACTTTC. Together with reference TRBV19 and TRBJ2-6, the CDR3 gives the full variable domain: DGGITQSPKYLFRKEGQNVTLSCEQNLNHDAMYWYRQDPGQGLRLIYYSQIVNDFQKGDIAEGYSVSREKKESFPLTVTSAQKNPTAFYLCASSRGLPANVLTFGAGSRLTVL.